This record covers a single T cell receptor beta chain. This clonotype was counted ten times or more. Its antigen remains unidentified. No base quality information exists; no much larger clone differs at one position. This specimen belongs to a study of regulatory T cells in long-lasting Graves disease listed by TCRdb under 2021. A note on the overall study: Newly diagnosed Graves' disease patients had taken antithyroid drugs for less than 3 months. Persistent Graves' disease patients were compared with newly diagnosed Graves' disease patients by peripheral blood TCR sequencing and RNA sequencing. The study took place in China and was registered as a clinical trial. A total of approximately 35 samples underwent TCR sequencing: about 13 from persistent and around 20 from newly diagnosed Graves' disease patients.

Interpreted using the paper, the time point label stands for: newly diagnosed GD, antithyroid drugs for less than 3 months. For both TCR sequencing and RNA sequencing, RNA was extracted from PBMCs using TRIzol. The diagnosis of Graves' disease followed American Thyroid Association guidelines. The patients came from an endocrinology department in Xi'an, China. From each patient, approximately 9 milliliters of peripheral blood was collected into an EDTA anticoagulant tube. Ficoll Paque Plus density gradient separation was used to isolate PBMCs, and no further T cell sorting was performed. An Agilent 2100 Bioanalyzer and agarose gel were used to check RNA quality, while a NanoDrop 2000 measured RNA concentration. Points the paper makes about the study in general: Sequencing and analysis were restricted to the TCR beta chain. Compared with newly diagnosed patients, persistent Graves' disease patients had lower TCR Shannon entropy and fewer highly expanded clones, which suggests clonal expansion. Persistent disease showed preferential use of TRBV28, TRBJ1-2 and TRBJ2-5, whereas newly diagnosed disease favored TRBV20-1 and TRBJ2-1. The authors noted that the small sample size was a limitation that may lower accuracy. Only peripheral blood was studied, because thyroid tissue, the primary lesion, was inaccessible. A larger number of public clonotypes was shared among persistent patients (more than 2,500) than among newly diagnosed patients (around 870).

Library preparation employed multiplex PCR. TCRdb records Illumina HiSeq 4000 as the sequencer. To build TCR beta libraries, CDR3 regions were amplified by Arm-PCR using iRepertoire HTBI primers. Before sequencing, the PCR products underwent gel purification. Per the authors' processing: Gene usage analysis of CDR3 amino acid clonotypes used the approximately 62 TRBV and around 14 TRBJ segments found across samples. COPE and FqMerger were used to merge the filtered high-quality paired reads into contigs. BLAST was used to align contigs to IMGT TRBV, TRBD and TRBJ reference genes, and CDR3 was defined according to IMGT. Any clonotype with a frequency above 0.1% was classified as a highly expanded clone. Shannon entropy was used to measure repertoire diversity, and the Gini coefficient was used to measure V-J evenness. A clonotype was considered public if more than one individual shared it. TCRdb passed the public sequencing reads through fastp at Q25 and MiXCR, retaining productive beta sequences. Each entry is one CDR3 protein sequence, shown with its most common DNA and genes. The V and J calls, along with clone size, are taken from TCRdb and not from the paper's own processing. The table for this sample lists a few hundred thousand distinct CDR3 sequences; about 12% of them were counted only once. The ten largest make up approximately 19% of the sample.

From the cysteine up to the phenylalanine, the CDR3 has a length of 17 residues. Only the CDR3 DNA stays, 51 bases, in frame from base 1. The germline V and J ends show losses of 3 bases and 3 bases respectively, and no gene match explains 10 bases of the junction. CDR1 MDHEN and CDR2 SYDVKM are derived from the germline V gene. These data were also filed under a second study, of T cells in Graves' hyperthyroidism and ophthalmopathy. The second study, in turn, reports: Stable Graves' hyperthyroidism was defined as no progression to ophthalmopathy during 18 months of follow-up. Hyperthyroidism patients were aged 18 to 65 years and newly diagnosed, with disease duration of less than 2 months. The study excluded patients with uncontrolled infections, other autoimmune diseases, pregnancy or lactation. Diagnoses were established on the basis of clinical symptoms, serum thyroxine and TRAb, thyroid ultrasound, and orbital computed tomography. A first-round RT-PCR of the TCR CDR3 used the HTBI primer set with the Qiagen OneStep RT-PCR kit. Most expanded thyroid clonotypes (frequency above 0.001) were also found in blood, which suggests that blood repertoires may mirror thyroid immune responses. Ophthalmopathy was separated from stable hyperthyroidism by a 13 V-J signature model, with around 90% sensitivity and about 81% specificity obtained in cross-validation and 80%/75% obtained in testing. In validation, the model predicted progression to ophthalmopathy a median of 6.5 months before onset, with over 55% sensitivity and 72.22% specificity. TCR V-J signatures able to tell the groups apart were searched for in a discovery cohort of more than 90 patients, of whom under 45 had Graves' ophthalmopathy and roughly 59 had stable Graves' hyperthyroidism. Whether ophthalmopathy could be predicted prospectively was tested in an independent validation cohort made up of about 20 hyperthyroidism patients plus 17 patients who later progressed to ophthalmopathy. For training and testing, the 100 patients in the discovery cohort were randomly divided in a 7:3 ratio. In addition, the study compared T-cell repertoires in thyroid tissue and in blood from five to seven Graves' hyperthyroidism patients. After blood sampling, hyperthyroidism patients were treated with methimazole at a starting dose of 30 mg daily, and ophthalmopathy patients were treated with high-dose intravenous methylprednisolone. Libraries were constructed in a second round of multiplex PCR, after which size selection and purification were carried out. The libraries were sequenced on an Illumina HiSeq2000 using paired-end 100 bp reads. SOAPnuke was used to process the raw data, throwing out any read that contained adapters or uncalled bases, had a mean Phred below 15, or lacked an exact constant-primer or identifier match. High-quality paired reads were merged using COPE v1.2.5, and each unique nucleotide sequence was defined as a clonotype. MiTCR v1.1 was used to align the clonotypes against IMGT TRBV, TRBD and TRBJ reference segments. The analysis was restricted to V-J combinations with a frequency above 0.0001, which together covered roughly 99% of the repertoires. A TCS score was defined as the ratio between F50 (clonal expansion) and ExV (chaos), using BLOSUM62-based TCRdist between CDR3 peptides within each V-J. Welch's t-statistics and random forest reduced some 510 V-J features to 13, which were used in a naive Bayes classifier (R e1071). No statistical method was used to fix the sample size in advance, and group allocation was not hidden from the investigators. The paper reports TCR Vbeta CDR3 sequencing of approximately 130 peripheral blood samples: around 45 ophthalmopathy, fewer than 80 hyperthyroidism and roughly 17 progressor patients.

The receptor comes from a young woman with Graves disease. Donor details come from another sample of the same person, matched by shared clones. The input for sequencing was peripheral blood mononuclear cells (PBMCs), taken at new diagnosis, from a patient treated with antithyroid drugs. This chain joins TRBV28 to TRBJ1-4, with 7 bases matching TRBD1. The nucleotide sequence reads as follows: TGTGCCAGCAGTTTTGCTTGGACAGGCTTTGCTAATGAAAAACTGTTTTTT. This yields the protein CASSFAWTGFANEKLFF. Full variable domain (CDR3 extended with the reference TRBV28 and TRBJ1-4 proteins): DVKVTQSSRYLVKRTGEKVFLECVQDMDHENMFWYRQDPGLGLRLIYFSYDVKMKEKGDIPEGYSVSREKKERFSLILESASTNQTSMYLCASSFAWTGFANEKLFFGSGTQLSVL.